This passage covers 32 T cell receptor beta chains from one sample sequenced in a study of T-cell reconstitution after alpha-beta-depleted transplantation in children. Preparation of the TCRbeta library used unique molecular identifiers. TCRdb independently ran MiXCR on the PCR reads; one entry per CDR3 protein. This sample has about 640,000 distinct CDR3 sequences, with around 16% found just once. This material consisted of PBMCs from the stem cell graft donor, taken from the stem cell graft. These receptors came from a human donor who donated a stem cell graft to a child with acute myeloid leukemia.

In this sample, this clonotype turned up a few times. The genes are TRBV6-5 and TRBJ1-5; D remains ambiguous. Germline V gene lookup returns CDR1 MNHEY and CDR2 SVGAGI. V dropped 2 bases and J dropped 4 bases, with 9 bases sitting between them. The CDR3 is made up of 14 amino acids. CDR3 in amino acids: CASSYVRTNQPQHF. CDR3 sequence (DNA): TGTGCCAGCAGTTACGTCCGGACTAATCAGCCCCAGCATTTT.

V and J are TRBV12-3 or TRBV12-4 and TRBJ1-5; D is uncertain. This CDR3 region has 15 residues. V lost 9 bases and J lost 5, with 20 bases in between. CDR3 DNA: TGTGCCAGTTCCCCATTCGAGGGAACGGATCAGCCCCAGCATTTT. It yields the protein CASSPFEGTDQPQHF.

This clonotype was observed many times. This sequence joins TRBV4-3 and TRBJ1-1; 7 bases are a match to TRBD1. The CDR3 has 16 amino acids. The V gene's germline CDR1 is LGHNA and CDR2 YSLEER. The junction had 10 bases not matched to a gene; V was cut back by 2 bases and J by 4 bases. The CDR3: CASSQQDRVGTTEAFF. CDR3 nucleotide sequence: TGCGCCAGCAGCCAACAAGACAGGGTCGGGACCACTGAAGCTTTCTTT.

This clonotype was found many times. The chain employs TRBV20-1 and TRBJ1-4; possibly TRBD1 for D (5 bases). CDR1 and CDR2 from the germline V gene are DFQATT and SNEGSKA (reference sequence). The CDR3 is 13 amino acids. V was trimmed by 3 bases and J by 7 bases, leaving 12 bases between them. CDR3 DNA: TGCAGTGCTAGCGGAAAGGGGAGTGAAAAACTGTTTTTT. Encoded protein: CSASGKGSEKLFF.

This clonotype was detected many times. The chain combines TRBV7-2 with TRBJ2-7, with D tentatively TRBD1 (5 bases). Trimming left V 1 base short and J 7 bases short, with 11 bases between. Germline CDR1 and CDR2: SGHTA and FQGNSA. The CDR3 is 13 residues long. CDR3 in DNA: TGTGCCAGCAGCTTAGAACTTACAGGAGAGCAGTACGTC. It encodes CASSLELTGEQYV.

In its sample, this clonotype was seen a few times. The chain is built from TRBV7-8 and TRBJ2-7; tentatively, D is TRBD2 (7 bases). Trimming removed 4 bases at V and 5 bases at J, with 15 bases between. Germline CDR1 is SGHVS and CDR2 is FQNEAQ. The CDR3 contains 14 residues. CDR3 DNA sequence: TGTGCCAGCAGCTACCGTGGGGGGGCCGACGAGCAGTACTTC. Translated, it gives CASSYRGGADEQYF.

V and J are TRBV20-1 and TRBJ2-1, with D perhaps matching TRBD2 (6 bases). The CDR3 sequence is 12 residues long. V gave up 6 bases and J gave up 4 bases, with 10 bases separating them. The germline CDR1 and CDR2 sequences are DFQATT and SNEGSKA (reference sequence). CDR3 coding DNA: TGCAGTGCATGGGCGGGGTACAATGAGCAGTTCTTC. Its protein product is CSAWAGYNEQFF.

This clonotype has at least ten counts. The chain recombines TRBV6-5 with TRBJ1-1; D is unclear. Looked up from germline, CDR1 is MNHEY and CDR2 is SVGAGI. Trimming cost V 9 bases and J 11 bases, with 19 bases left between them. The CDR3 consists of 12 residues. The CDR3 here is CASSPPGRVAFF. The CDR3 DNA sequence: TGTGCCAGTAGCCCTCCGGGAAGGGTCGCTTTCTTT.

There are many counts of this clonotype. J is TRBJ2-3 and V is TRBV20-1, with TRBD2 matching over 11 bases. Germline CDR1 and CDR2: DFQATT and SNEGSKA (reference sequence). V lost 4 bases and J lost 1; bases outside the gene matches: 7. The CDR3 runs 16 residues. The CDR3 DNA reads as TGCAGTGCTACCCCACTAGCGGGGGTTGGCACAGATACGCAGTATTTT. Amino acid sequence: CSATPLAGVGTDTQYF.

The CDR3 coding sequence is TGTGCCAGCAGCTTATTAATCCAAGAGACCCAGTACTTC. Its protein product is CASSLLIQETQYF. The rearrangement uses TRBV11-2 and TRBJ2-5, with D hard to call. Per the germline V gene, CDR1 is SGHAT and CDR2 is FQNNGV. This CDR3 has 13 residues. The V and J ends lost 2 bases and 1 base respectively, with 5 bases between them. The variable domain in full, completed from reference TRBV11-2 and TRBJ2-5, reads EAGVAQSPRYKIIEKRQSVAFWCNPISGHATLYWYQQILGQGPKLLIQFQNNGVVDDSQLPKDRFSAERLKGVDSTLKIQPAKLEDSAVYLCASSLLIQETQYFGPGTRLLVL.

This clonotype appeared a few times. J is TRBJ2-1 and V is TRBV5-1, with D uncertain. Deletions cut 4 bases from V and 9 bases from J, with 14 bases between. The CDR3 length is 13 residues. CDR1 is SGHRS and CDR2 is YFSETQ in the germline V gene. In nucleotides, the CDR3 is TGCGCCAGCAGCGAGGACGTCGATACTGAGCAGTTCTTC. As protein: CASSEDVDTEQFF. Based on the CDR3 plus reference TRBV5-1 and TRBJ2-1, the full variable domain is KAGVTQTPRYLIKTRGQQVTLSCSPISGHRSVSWYQQTPGQGLQFLFEYFSETQRNKGNFPGRFSGRQFSNSRSEMNVSTLELGDSALYLCASSEDVDTEQFFGPGTRLTVL.

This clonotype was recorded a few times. CDR3 coding DNA: TGTGCCACCAGTGATGCGGACATTTCCTACGAGCAGTACTTC. It is translated as CATSDADISYEQYF. The chain couples TRBV24-1 to TRBJ2-7; tentatively, D is TRBD1 (5 bases). V shed 3 bases and J shed 1 base, with 9 bases lying between them. Germline values: CDR1 KGHDR, CDR2 SFDVKD. This CDR3 is 14 amino acids long.

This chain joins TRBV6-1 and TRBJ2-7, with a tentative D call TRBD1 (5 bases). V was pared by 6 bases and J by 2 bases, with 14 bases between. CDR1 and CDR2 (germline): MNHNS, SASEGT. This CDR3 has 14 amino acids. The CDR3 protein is CASSAAGNTYEQYF. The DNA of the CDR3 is TGTGCCAGCAGCGCTGCAGGGAATACCTACGAGCAGTACTTC.

CDR3 bases: TGCAGCGTTCTATCCCAGGGGAAAACTGAAGCTTTCTTT. Encoded protein: CSVLSQGKTEAFF. The chain carries TRBV29-1 and TRBJ1-1; perhaps TRBD1 as D (6 bases). The length of the CDR3 is 13 residues. V was shortened by 5 bases and J by 5 bases, with 15 bases between the two germline ends. The germline V gene encodes CDR1 SQVTM and CDR2 ANQGSEA. The full variable domain, in which reference TRBV29-1 and TRBJ1-1 provide the parts outside the CDR3, is SAVISQKPSRDICQRGTSLTIQCQVDSQVTMMFWYRQQPGQSLTLIATANQGSEATYESGFVIDKFPISRPNLTFSTLTVSNMSPEDSSIYLCSVLSQGKTEAFFGQGTRLTVV.

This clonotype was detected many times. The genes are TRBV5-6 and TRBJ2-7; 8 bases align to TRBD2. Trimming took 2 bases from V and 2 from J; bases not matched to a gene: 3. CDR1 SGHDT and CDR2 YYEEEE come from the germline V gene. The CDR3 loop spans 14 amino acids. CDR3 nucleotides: TGTGCCAGCAGCTTAGCGGGGGCGACCTACGAGCAGTACTTC. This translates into CASSLAGATYEQYF.

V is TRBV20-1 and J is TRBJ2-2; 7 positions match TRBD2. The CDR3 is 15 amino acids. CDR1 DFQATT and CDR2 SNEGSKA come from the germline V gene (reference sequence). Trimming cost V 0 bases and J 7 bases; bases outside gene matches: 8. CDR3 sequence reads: CSARDLRGSNGELFF. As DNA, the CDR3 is TGCAGTGCTAGAGATCTGCGGGGGTCCAACGGGGAGCTGTTTTTT.

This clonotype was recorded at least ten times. CDR3 sequence reads: CASSKQPGQGAEAFF. Written as DNA, the CDR3 is TGTGCCAGCAGCAAACAACCGGGACAGGGGGCTGAAGCTTTCTTT. The V gene is TRBV7-8, the J gene TRBJ1-1; 11 bases map to TRBD1. This CDR3 spans 15 amino acids. Germline-derived CDR1 and CDR2 are SGHVS and FQNEAQ. With 5 bases clipped from V and 6 bases from J, the junction kept 8 bases outside the gene matches.

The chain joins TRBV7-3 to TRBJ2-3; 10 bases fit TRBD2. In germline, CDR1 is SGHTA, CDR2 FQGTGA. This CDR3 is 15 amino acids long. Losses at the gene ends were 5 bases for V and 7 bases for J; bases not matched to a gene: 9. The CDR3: CASSLQSGGVNTQYF. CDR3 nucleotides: TGTGCCAGCAGCCTACAAAGCGGGGGGGTGAATACGCAGTATTTT.

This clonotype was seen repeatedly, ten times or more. The chain's CDR3 is CSARAYNLLNEQFF. CDR3 bases: TGCAGTGCTAGAGCCTACAACCTACTCAATGAGCAGTTCTTC. The rearrangement joins TRBV20-1 to TRBJ2-1; no clear D gene. The CDR3 is 14 amino acids. Trimming removed 1 base from V and 6 bases from J, with 13 bases in between. CDR1 DFQATT and CDR2 SNEGSKA come from the germline V gene (reference sequence).

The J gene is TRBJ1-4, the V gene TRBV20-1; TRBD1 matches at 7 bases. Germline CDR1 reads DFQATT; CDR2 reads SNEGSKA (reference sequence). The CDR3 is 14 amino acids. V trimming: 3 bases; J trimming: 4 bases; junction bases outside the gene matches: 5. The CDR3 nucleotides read TGCAGTGCTAGGGGGGACAGCTTTAATGAAAAACTGTTTTTT. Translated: CSARGDSFNEKLFF.

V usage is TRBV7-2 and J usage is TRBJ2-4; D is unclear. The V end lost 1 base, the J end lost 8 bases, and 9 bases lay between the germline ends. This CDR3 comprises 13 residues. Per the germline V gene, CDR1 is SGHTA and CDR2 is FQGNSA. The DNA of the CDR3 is TGTGCCAGCAGCTTAGTCAGCAGCGACATTCAGTACTTC. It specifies CASSLVSSDIQYF. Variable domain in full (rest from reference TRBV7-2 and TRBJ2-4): GAGVSQSPSNKVTEKGKDVELRCDPISGHTALYWYRQSLGQGLEFLIYFQGNSAPDKSGLPSDRFSAERTGGSVSTLTIQRTQQEDSAVYLCASSLVSSDIQYFGAGTRLSVL.

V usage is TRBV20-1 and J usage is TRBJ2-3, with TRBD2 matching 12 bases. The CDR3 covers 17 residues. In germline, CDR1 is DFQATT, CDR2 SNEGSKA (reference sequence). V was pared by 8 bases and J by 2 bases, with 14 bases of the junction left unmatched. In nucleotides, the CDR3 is TGCAGTACCATGGGTCTAGCGGGGGGGCAATACACAGATACGCAGTATTTT. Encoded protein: CSTMGLAGGQYTDTQYF.

The CDR3 DNA is TGTGCCAGCTCACCACTGGAGGGACAGTTTCTTTCACCCCTCCACTTT. Translated: CASSPLEGQFLSPLHF. The chain joins TRBV18 to TRBJ1-6, with TRBD1 matching over 7 bases. CDR1 is KGHSH, CDR2 LQKENI, per germline. V shed 1 base and J 9 bases; nucleotides not matched to a gene: 9. This CDR3 spans 16 amino acids.

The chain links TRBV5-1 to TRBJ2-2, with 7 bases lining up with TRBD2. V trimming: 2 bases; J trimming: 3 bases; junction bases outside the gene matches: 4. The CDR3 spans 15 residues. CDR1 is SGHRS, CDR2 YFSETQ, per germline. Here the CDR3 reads CASSLSGVHTGELFF. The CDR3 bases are TGCGCCAGCAGCTTAAGCGGGGTCCACACCGGGGAGCTGTTTTTT.

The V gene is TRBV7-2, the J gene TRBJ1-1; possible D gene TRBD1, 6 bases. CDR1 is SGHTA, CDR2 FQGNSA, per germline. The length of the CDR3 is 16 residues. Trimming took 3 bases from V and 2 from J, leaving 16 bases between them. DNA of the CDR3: TGTGCCAGCAGCTTCCACCCAGGGGAGGGAAACACTGAAGCTTTCTTT. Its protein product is CASSFHPGEGNTEAFF.

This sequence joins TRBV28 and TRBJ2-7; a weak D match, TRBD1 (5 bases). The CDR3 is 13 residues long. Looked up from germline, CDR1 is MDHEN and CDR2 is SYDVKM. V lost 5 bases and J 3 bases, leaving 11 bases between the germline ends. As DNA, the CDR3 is TGTGCCAGCAGTCCGCAGGGATACTACGAGCAGTACGTC. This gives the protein CASSPQGYYEQYV.

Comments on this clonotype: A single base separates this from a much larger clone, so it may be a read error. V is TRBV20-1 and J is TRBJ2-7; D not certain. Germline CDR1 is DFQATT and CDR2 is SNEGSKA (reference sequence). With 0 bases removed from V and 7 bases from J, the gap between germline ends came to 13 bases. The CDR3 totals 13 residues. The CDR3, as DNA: TGCAGTGCTAGAGATCTCGCGCATTGGGAGCAGTACGTC. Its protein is CSARDLAHWEQYV.

This CDR3 reads CAWSPGQGANEQFF. CDR3 nucleotides: TGTGCCTGGAGTCCGGGACAGGGGGCCAATGAGCAGTTCTTC. The chain combines TRBV30 with TRBJ2-1; 12 nucleotides match TRBD1. Germline CDR1 GTSNPN, CDR2 SVGIG (reference sequence). J was trimmed by 6 bases and V by 2 bases; bases with no gene match: 2. The CDR3 has 14 amino acids.

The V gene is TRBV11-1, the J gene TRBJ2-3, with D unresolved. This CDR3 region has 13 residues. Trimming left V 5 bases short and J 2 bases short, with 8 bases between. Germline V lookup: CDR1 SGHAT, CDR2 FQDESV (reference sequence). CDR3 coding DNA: TGTGCCAGCAGCCCCCCCCACACAGATACGCAGTATTTT. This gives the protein CASSPPHTDTQYF.

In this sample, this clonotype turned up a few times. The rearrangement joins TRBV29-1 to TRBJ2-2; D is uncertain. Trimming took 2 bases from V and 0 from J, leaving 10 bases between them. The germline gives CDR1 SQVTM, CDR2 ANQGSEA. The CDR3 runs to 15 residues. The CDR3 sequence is CSVERAISNTGELFF. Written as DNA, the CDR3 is TGCAGCGTTGAAAGGGCGATTTCGAACACCGGGGAGCTGTTTTTT.

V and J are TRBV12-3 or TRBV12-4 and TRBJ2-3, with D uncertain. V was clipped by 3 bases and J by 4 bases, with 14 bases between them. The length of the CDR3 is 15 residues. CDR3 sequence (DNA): TGTGCCAGCAGTTTGCTGAGGCGGAGCCCAGATACGCAGTATTTT. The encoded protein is CASSLLRRSPDTQYF.

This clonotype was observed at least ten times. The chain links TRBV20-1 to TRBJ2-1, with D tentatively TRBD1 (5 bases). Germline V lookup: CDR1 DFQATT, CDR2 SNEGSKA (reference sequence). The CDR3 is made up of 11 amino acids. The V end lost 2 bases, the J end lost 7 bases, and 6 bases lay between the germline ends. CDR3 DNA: TGCAGTGCTAGAAAGGGGAATGAGCAGTTCTTC. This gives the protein CSARKGNEQFF.